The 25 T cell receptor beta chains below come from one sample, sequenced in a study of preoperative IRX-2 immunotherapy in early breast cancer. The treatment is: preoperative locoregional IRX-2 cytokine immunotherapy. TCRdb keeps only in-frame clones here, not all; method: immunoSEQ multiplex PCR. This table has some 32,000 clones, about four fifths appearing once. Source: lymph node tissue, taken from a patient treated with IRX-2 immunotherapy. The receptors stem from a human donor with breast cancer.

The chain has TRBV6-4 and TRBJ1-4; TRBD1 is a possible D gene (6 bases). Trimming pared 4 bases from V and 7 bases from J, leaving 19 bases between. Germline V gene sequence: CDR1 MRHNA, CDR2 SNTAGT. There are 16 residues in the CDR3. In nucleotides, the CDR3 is TGTGCCAGCAGTGCATGGCGGGGGGCCGATAGTGAAAAACTGTTTTTT. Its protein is CASSAWRGADSEKLFF.

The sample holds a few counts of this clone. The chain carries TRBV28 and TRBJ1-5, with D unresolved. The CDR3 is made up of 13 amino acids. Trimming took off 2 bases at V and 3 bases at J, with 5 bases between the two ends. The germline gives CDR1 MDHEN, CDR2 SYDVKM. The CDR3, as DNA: TGTGCCAGCAGTTTACGTACCAATCAGCCCCAGCATTTT. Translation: CASSLRTNQPQHF. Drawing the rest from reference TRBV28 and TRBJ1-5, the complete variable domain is DVKVTQSSRYLVKRTGEKVFLECVQDMDHENMFWYRQDPGLGLRLIYFSYDVKMKEKGDIPEGYSVSREKKERFSLILESASTNQTSMYLCASSLRTNQPQHFGDGTRLSIL.

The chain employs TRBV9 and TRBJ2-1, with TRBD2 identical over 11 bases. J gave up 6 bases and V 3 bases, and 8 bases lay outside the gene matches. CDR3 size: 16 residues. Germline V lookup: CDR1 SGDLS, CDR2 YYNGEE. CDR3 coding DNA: TGTGCCAGCAGCGCATCTCTAGCGGGGGGTTCCAATGAGCAGTTCTTC. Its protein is CASSASLAGGSNEQFF.

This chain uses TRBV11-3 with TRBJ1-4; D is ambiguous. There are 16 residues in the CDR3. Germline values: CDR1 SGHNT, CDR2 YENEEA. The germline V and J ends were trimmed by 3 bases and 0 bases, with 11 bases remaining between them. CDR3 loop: CASSLPNYSTNEKLFF. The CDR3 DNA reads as TGTGCCAGCAGCTTGCCGAATTACTCAACTAATGAAAAACTGTTTTTT.

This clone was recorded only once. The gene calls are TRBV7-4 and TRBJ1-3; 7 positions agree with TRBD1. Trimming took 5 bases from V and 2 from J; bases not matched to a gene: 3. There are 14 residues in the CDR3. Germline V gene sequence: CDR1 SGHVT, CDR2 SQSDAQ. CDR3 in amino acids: CASSRTGPGNTIYF. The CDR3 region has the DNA TGTGCCAGCAGCAGGACAGGTCCTGGAAACACCATATATTTT.

CDR3 region: CASHRGPPETQYF. Here the CDR3 DNA reads TGTGCCAGCCACCGGGGCCCCCCAGAGACCCAGTACTTC. The chain is built from TRBV2 and TRBJ2-5; TRBD1 or TRBD2 may be the D gene (5 bases each). The CDR3 runs 13 residues. CDR1 and CDR2 (germline): SNHLY, FYNNEI. Trimming removed 8 bases from V and 4 bases from J, with 14 bases in between.

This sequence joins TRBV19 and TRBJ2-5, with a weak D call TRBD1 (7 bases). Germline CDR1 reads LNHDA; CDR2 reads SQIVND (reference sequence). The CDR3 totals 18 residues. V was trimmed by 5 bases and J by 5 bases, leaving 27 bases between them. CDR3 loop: CASSPRDRAPRGGETQYF. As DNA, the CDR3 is TGTGCCAGTAGTCCTCGGGACAGAGCACCTCGAGGAGGGGAGACCCAGTACTTC.

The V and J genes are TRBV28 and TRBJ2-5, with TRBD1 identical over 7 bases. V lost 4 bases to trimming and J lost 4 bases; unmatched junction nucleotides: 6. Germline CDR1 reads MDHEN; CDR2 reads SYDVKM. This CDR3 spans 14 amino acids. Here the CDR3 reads CASSSRQGLETQYF. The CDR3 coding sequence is TGTGCCAGCAGTTCCCGACAGGGATTAGAGACCCAGTACTTC. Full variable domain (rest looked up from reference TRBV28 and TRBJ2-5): DVKVTQSSRYLVKRTGEKVFLECVQDMDHENMFWYRQDPGLGLRLIYFSYDVKMKEKGDIPEGYSVSREKKERFSLILESASTNQTSMYLCASSSRQGLETQYFGPGTRLLVL.

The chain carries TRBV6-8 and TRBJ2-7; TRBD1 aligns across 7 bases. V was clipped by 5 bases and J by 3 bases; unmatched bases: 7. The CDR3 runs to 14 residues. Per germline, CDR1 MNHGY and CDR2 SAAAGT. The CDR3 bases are TGTGCCAGCAGTGAGACAGGGAAGATCTACGAGCAGTACTTC. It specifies CASSETGKIYEQYF.

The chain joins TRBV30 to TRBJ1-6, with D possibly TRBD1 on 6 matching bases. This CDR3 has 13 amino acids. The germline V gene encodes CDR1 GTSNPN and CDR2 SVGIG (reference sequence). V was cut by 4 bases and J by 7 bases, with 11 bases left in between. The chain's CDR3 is CAWNREGNSPLHF. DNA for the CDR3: TGTGCCTGGAACAGGGAGGGAAATTCACCCCTCCACTTT.

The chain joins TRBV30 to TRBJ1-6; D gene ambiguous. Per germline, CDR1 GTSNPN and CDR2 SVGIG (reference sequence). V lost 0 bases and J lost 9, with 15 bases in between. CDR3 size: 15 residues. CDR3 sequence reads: CAWSVPRVSGSPLHF. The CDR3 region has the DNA TGTGCCTGGAGTGTACCTAGAGTTTCTGGTTCACCCCTCCACTTT. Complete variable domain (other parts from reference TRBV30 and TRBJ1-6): SQTIHQWPATLVQPVGSPLSLECTVEGTSNPNLYWYRQAAGRGLQLLFYSVGIGQISSEVPQNLSASRPQDRQFILSSKKLLLSDSGFYLCAWSVPRVSGSPLHFGNGTRLTVT.

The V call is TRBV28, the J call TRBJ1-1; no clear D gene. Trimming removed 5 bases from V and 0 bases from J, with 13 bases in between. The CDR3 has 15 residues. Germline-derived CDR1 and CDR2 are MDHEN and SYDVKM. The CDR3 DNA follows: TGTGCCAGCAGTCTTTCCGAGATCATGAACACTGAAGCTTTCTTT. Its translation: CASSLSEIMNTEAFF.

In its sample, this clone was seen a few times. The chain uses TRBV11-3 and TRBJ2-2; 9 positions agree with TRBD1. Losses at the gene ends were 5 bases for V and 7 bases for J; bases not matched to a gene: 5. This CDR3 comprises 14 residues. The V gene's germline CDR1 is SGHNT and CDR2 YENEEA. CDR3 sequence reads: CASSGGQGFGELFF. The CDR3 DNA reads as TGTGCCAGCAGCGGGGGACAGGGATTCGGGGAGCTGTTTTTT.

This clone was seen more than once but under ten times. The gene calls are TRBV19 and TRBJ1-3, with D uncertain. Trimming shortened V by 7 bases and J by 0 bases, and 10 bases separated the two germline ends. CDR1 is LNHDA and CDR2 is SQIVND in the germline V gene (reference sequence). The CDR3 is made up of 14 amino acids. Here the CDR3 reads CASIRESSGNTIYF. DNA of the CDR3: TGTGCCAGTATTAGGGAAAGCTCTGGAAACACCATATATTTT.

In nucleotides, the CDR3 is TGTGCCAGTAGTATTTCCCTAGCGGGGTACAATGAGCAGTTCTTC. Amino acids: CASSISLAGYNEQFF. The chain couples TRBV19 to TRBJ2-1; 9 bases are a match to TRBD2. Trimming removed 3 bases from V and 4 bases from J; junction bases left unmatched: 4. The CDR3 contains 15 residues. From germline, CDR1 is LNHDA and CDR2 SQIVND (reference sequence).

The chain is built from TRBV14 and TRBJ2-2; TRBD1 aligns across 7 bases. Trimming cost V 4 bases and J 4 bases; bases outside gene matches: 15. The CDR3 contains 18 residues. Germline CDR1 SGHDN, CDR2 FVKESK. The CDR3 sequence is CASSPRTGRMFSTGELFF. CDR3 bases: TGTGCCAGCAGCCCCCGGACAGGTCGCATGTTTAGCACCGGGGAGCTGTTTTTT.

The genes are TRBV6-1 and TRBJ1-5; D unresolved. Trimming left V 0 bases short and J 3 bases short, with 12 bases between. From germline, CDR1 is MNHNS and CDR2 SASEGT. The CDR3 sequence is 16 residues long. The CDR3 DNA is TGTGCCAGCAGTGAAGCTGGGAGGTCGGCCAATCAGCCCCAGCATTTT. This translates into CASSEAGRSANQPQHF.

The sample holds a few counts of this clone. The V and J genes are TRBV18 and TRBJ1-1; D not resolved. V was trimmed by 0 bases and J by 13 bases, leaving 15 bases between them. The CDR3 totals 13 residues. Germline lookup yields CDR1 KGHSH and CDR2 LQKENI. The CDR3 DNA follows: TGTGCCAGCTCACCACCCTCGACCGAGTGGGTTTTCTTT. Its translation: CASSPPSTEWVFF.

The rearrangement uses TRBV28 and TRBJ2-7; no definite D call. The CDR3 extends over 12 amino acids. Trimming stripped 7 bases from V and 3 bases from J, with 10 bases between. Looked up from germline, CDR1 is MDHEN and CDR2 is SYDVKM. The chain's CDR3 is CASNEWGYEQYF. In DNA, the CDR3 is TGTGCCAGCAACGAATGGGGCTACGAGCAGTACTTC. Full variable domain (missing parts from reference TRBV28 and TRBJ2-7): DVKVTQSSRYLVKRTGEKVFLECVQDMDHENMFWYRQDPGLGLRLIYFSYDVKMKEKGDIPEGYSVSREKKERFSLILESASTNQTSMYLCASNEWGYEQYFGPGTRLTVT.

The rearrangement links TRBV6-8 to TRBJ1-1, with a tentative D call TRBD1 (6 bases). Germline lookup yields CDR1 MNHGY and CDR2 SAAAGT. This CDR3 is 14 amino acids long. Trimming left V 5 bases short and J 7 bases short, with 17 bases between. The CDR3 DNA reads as TGTGCCAGCAGTCAGGTGCGGGGGCATAGTGAAGCTTTCTTT. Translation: CASSQVRGHSEAFF.

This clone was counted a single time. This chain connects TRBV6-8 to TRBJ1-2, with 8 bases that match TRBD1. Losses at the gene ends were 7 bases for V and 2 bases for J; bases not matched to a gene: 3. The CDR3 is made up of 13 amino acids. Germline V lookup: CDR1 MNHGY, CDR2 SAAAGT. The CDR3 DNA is TGTGCCAGCACCCGGACAGGGAACTATGGCTACACCTTC. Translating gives CASTRTGNYGYTF.

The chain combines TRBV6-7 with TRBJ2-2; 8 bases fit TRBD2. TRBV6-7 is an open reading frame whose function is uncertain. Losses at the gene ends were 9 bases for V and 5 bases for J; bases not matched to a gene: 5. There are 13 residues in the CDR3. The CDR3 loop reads CASVRGDTGELFF. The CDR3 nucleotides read TGTGCCAGTGTGCGGGGGGATACCGGGGAGCTGTTTTTT.

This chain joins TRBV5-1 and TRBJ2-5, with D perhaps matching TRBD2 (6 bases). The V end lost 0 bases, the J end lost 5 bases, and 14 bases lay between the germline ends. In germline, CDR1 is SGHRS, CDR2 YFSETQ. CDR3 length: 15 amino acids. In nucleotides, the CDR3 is TGCGCCAGCAGCTTGGGCGGGGCAACTTGGGAGACCCAGTACTTC. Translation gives CASSLGGATWETQYF.

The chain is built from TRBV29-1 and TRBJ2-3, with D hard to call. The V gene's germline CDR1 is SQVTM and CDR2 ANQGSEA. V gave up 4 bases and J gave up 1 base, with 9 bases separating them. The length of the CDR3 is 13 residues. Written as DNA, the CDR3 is TGCAGCGTTGTCGCCTCCCGCACAGATACGCAGTATTTT. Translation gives CSVVASRTDTQYF.

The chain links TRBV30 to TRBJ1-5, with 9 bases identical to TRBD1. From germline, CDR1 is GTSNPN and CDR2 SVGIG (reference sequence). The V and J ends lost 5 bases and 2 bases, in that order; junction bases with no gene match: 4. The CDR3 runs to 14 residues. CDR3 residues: CAWGRDRGNQPQHF. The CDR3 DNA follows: TGTGCCTGGGGCCGGGACAGGGGCAATCAGCCCCAGCATTTT.